This T cell receptor beta chain was sequenced for a study of blood T cell repertoires in COVID-19. Study overall: Researchers got acute and convalescent COVID-19 samples from the United States, Italy and Spain.

Original data processing: Scientists estimated how many nucleated cells there were by amplifying reference gene primers. Repertoires were generated with immunoSEQ multiplex PCR, while TCRdb's copy carries only in-frame clones and drops some. V, J and clone size are taken as reported in that table, and D and trimming were inferred from the DNA itself. The data show about 160,000 clones, about 88% seen once. The V and J ends lost 3 bases and 6 bases respectively, with 9 bases between them. The CDR3 consists of 13 residues. The germline gives CDR1 SGDLS, CDR2 YYNGEE. Sequencing was done on a sample of peripheral blood. This clonotype originated in a man aged 40-49 years with acute or convalescent COVID-19. The chain combines TRBV9 with TRBJ2-2; D remains ambiguous. Here the CDR3 reads CASSAEVAGELFF. CDR3 bases: TGTGCCAGCAGCGCCGAGGTTGCCGGGGAGCTGTTTTTT.